The TCR beta chain described here comes from a study of post-analysis software for immune sequencing data. The wider study: Recorded subtypes: relapsing-remitting, secondary progressive, progressive-relapsing; some patients unannotated.

A word on this clonotype: Its antigen remains unidentified.

Findings and limits, study-wide: Strong co-clustering by F measure linked samples that shared a preparation batch. Roughly five TRBV segments were significantly more frequent in patients than in controls. TRBV5-6, TRBV5-1 and TRBV20-1 were among these segments. Controls significantly exceeded multiple sclerosis patients in normalized Chao1 diversity.

The V gene lost 3 bases and the J gene lost 0 bases, with 12 bases spanning the gap. Germline V gene lookup returns CDR1 DFQATT and CDR2 SNEGSKA (reference sequence). This CDR3 region has 15 residues. cDNA libraries of TCR beta carried unique molecular identifiers. Each batch of roughly 1 to 11 million T cells produced hundreds of thousands of cDNA molecules. TCRdb fed the PCR reads into MiXCR, producing one record per CDR3 protein. There are hundreds of thousands of distinct CDR3 sequences in the sample; 59% occur only once, and about 11% lies in the top ten. The J gene is TRBJ2-4, the V gene TRBV20-1; unclear D gene. The receptor comes from a girl aged 2 to 9 with multiple sclerosis. Material: blood. CDR3 in amino acids: CSASRETLAKNIQYF. The CDR3 bases are TGCAGTGCTAGTAGAGAAACCCTAGCCAAAAACATTCAGTACTTC.